These T cell receptor beta chains were read from a single sample in a study of T-cell reconstitution after alpha-beta-depleted transplantation in children. Each CDR3 protein is one row after TCRdb ran MiXCR on the PCR reads. The repertoire holds 100,000 or so distinct CDR3 sequences, around a sixth seen once, with 20% in the top ten. The sequenced sample was PBMCs, mostly from graft donor cells, obtained 180 days after TCRalphabeta/CD19-depleted stem cell transplant. These TCRs come from a male patient between 2 and 10 years old who had a stem cell transplant for acute lymphoblastic leukemia, so the T cells may come from the graft donor. Both conserved end residues are part of each CDR3. A D gene is named only where the DNA matches it firmly. The size entry is marked missing in some rows and otherwise reads once, few, many or a size class.

>-|-|TRBV6-6|TRBJ2-7
TGTGCCGTGATGCGGGGCTACGAGCAGTACTTC
CAVMRGYEQYF
>TRBD2|-|TRBV20-1|TRBJ2-3
TGCAGTGCTAGACTAGCGGGGGGCACAGATACGCAGTATTTT
CSARLAGGTDTQYF
>TRBD2|-|TRBV30|TRBJ2-5
TGTGCCTGGAGTTTTGCGGGGGGTTGGCAAGAGACCCAGTACTTC
CAWSFAGGWQETQYF
>TRBD1|few|TRBV4-3|TRBJ2-7
TGCGCCAGCAGCCAGGGACAGGGGATACCCTACGAGCAGTACTTC
CASSQGQGIPYEQYF
>-|few|TRBV29-1|TRBJ2-6
TGCAGCGTTGGAATGGGGCGCTCTGGGGCCAACGTCCTGACTTTC
CSVGMGRSGANVLTF
>-|-|TRBV4-2|TRBJ2-1
TGTGCCAGCAGCCAAGAGTGGGGGGCGTCCTACAATGAGCAGTTCTTC
CASSQEWGASYNEQFF
>-|-|TRBV12-5|TRBJ1-5
TGTGCTAGTAGAGGGGTAGTAGGGACTCAGCCCCAGCATTTT
CASRGVVGTQPQHF
>-|-|TRBV20-1|TRBJ2-5
TGCAGTGCTAACCCCGAAGAGACCCAGTACTTC
CSANPEETQYF
>-|-|TRBV12-3/TRBV12-4|TRBJ2-5
TGTGCCAGCAGTGACCGGGGTGACCAAGAGACCCAGTACTTC
CASSDRGDQETQYF
>-|many|TRBV12-3/TRBV12-4|TRBJ2-3
TGTGCCAGCAGACGTCCCGGCCTAGGAATCACAGATACGCAGTATTTT
CASRRPGLGITDTQYF
>TRBD1|few|TRBV10-1|TRBJ1-1
TGCGCCAGCAGTGAGGGGACAGGCCCCGGGGCTGAAGCTTTCTTT
CASSEGTGPGAEAFF
>TRBD2|-|TRBV20-1|TRBJ2-1
TGCAGTGCTAGGAGCGGGGGTTTCGAGAATGAGCAGTTCTTC
CSARSGGFENEQFF
>-|few|TRBV12-3/TRBV12-4|TRBJ2-7
TGTGCCACCGGAGGGCGTTCCTACGAGCAGTACTTC
CATGGRSYEQYF
>-|-|TRBV6-2/TRBV6-3|TRBJ2-3
TGTGCCAGCACGGGGCACACAGATACGCAGTATTTT
CASTGHTDTQYF
>-|-|TRBV20-1|TRBJ2-6
TGCAGTGAAGTCGGCAGCATGCCCCCTGGGGCCAACGTCCTGACTTTC
CSEVGSMPPGANVLTF
>-|few|TRBV5-1|TRBJ1-6
TGCGCCAGCAGCTTTGAAGATAATTCACCCCTCCACTTT
CASSFEDNSPLHF
>-|-|TRBV6-2/TRBV6-3|TRBJ2-2
TGTGCCAGCAGTTACTTCGGGGTCGCCGGGGAGCTGTTTTTT
CASSYFGVAGELFF
>TRBD1|few|TRBV4-1|TRBJ1-1
TGCGCCAGCAGCCAAGATGGGACAGGGGGGAACACTGAAGCTTTCTTT
CASSQDGTGGNTEAFF
>-|-|TRBV5-1|TRBJ2-7
TGCGCCAGCAGCCCGGGTTCCCTCCTTGCCTACGAGCAGTACTTC
CASSPGSLLAYEQYF
>-|-|TRBV6-1|TRBJ1-5
TGTGCCAGCAGTGAAGCGCGGCGGTTCAATCAGCCCCAGCATTTT
CASSEARRFNQPQHF
>-|medium-sized|TRBV20-1|TRBJ1-5
TGCAGTGCAAGTTCGGGGGGATGGTTGAGCAATCAGCCCCAGCATTTT
CSASSGGWLSNQPQHF
>-|-|TRBV12-3/TRBV12-4|TRBJ2-1
TGTGCCAGCAGTTTAAGTCGGGGACCAAATGAGCAGTTCTTC
CASSLSRGPNEQFF
>TRBD1|-|TRBV5-1|TRBJ1-5
TGCGCCAGCAGCTCAACAGGGGGCGAGAATCAGCCCCAGCCTTTT
CASSSTGGENQPQPF
>TRBD2|many|TRBV20-1|TRBJ2-5
TGCAGTGCTAGAATCGGAACCGTAGCGGGTCAAGAGACCCAGTACTTC
CSARIGTVAGQETQYF
>TRBD1|few|TRBV27|TRBJ2-1
TGTGCCAGCAGTTTAAGACAGGGGGCGAACAATGAGCAGTTCTTC
CASSLRQGANNEQFF
>-|-|TRBV7-9|TRBJ2-7
TGTGCCAGCAGCTCACTCCTGGGGTACGAGCAGTACTTC
CASSSLLGYEQYF
>-|-|TRBV3-1|TRBJ1-1
TGTGCCAGCAGCTTAAGCATGGGACATGGGGTTGAAGCTTTCTTT
CASSLSMGHGVEAFF
>TRBD1|-|TRBV27|TRBJ1-4
TGTGCCAGCAGTTTTCTCGGACAGGGGACAACTAATGAAAAACCGTTTTTT
CASSFLGQGTTNEKPFF
>-|-|TRBV7-8|TRBJ1-4
TGTGCCAGCAGCCCCCGCGGAGTCCCAACTAATGAAAAACTGTTTTTT
CASSPRGVPTNEKLFF
>-|-|TRBV6-1|TRBJ1-6
TGTGCCAGCAGTGCCTTGACAGGAAAGCGTTCACCCCTCCACTTT
CASSALTGKRSPLHF
>TRBD2|few|TRBV7-2|TRBJ2-7
TGTGCCAGCAGCTTACAGCGGGGGTTCGACGAGCAGTACTTC
CASSLQRGFDEQYF
>TRBD1|-|TRBV6-5|TRBJ1-6
TGTGCCAGCAGTTACGAATCAGGGGGAGGTTCACCCCTCCACTTT
CASSYESGGGSPLHF
>TRBD2|few|TRBV5-1|TRBJ2-3
TGCGCCAGCAGGAACCGGACTAGCGGGGGGCTTAGCACAGATACGCAGTATTTT
CASRNRTSGGLSTDTQYF
>-|-|TRBV12-3/TRBV12-4|TRBJ2-5
TGTGCCAGCAGTTTCAGCCTGCCAGAAGAGACCCAGTACTTC
CASSFSLPEETQYF
>-|-|TRBV12-3/TRBV12-4|TRBJ2-2
TGTGCCAGCAGTTTGGGGGGGCCGACCGGGGAGCTGTTTTTT
CASSLGGPTGELFF
>-|many|TRBV7-2|TRBJ2-7
TGTGCCAGCAGCTTTCCTGACAGAGAGCAGTACTTC
CASSFPDREQYF
>TRBD2|few|TRBV14|TRBJ2-7
TGTGCCAGCAGCCACGTAGCGGGGGATTACTACGAGCAGTACTTC
CASSHVAGDYYEQYF
>TRBD1|-|TRBV3-1|TRBJ1-5
TGTGCCAGCAGCCAAGAAAACGAGGGCAGGGGGCAGCCCCAGCATTTT
CASSQENEGRGQPQHF
>TRBD2|-|TRBV5-1|TRBJ2-1
TGCGCCAGCAGCGCGCTAGCGGGGGGCCCAGCGGGCAATGAGCAGTTCTTC
CASSALAGGPAGNEQFF